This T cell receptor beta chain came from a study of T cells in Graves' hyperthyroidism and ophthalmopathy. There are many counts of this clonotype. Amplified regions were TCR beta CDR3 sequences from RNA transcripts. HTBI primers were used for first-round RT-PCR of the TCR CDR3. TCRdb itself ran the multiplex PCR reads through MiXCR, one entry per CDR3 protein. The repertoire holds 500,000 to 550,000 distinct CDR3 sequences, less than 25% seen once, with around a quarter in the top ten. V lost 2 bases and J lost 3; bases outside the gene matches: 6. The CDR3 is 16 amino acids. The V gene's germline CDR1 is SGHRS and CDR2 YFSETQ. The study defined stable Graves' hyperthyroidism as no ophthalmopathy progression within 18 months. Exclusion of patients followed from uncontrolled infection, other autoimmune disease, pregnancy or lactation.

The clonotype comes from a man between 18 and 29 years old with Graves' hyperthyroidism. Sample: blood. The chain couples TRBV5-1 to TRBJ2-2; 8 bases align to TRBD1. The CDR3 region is CASSLTGGYDTGELFF. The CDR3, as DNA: TGCGCCAGCAGCTTAACAGGGGGTTATGACACCGGGGAGCTGTTTTTT.